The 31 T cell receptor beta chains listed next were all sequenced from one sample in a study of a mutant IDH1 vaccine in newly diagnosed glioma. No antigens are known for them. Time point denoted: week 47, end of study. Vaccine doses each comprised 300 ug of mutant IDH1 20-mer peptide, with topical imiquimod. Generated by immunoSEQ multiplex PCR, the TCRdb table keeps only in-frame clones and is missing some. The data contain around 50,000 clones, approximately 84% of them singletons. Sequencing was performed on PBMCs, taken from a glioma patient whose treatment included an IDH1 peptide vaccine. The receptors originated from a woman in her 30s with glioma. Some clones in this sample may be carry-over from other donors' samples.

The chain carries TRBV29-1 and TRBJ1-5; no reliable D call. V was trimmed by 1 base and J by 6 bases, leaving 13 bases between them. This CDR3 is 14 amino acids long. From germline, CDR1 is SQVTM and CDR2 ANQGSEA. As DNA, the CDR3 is TGCAGCGTTGAAGGGCTAGGGAAGGGTCAGCCCCAGCATTTT. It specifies CSVEGLGKGQPQHF. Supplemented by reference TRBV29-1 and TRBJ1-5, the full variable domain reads SAVISQKPSRDICQRGTSLTIQCQVDSQVTMMFWYRQQPGQSLTLIATANQGSEATYESGFVIDKFPISRPNLTFSTLTVSNMSPEDSSIYLCSVEGLGKGQPQHFGDGTRLSIL.

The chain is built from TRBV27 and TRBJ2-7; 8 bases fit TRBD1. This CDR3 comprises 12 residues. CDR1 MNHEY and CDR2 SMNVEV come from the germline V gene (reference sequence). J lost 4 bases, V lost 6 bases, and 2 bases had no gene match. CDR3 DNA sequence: TGTGCCAGCAGGGGACAGGCATACGAGCAGTACTTC. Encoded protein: CASRGQAYEQYF.

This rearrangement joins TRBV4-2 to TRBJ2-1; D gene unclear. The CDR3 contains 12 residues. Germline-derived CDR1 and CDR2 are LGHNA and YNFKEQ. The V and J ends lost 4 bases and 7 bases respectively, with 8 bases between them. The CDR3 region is CASSPFGNEQFF. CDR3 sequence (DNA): TGTGCCAGCAGCCCCTTCGGGAATGAGCAGTTCTTC.

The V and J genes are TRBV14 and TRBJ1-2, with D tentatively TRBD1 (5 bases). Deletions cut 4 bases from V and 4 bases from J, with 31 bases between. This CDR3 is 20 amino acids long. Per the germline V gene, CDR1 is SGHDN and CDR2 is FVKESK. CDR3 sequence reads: CASSPLGVTQRSSRGYGYTF. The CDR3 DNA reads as TGTGCCAGCAGCCCCCTGGGGGTGACGCAAAGATCCAGTCGAGGCTATGGCTACACCTTC.

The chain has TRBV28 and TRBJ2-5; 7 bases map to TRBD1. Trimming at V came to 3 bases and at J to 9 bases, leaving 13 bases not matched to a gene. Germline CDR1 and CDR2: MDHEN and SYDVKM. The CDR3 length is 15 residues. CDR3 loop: CASSLRDRPMGAQYF. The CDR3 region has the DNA TGTGCCAGCAGTTTGAGGGACAGACCCATGGGGGCCCAGTACTTC.

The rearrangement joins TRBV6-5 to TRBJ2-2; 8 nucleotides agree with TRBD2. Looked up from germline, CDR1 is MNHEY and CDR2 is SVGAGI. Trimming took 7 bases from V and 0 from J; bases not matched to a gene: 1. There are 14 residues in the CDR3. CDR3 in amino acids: CASTTSANTGELFF. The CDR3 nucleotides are TGTGCCAGCACGACTAGCGCGAACACCGGGGAGCTGTTTTTT.

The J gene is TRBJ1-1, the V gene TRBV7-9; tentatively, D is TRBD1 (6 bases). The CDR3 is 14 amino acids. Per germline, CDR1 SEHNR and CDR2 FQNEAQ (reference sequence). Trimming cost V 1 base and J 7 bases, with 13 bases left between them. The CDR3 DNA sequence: TGTGCCAGCAGCTTAGACAGGGACGAAGATGAAGCTTTCTTT. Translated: CASSLDRDEDEAFF.

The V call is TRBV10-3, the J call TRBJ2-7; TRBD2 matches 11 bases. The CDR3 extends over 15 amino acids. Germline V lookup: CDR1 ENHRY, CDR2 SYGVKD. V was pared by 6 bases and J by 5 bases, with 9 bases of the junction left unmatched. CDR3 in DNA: TGTGCCATCAGCACGATAGCGGGAGGGCCTCACGAGCAGTACTTC. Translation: CAISTIAGGPHEQYF.

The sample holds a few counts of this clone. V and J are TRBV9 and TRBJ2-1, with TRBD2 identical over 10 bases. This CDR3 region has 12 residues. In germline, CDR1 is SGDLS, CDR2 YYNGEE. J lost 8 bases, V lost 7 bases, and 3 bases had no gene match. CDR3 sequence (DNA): TGTGCCAGCGGACTAGCGGCTGATGAGCAGTTCTTC. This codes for CASGLAADEQFF. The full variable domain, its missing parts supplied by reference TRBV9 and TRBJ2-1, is DSGVTQTPKHLITATGQRVTLRCSPRSGDLSVYWYQQSLDQGLQFLIQYYNGEERAKGNILERFSAQQFPDLHSELNLSSLELGDSALYFCASGLAADEQFFGPGTRLTVL.

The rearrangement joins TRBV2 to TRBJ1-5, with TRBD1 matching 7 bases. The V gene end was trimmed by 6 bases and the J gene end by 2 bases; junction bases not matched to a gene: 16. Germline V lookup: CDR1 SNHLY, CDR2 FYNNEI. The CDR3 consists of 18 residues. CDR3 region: CASRDRDLFSRGNQPQHF. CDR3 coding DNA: TGTGCCAGCAGAGACAGGGACCTGTTTAGTAGAGGCAATCAGCCCCAGCATTTT.

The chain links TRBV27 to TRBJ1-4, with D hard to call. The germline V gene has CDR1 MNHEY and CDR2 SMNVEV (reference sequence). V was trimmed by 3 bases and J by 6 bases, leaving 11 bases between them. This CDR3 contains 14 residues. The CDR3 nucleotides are TGTGCCAGCAGTTTTCGACGTACGGATGAAAAACTGTTTTTT. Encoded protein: CASSFRRTDEKLFF. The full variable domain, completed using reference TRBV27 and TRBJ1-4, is EAQVTQNPRYLITVTGKKLTVTCSQNMNHEYMSWYRQDPGLGLRQIYYSMNVEVTDKGDVPEGYKVSRKEKRNFPLILESPSPNQTSLYFCASSFRRTDEKLFFGSGTQLSVL.

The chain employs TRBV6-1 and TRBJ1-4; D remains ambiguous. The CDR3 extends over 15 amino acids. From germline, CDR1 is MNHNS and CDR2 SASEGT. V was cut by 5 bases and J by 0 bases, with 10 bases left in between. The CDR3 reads CASSSQASTNEKLFF. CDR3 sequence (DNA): TGTGCCAGCAGTAGCCAGGCCTCAACTAATGAAAAACTGTTTTTT.

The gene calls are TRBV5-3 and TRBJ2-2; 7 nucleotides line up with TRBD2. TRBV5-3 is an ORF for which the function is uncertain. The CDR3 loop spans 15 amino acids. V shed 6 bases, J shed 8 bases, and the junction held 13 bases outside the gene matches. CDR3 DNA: TGTGCCAGAATTTGTAGGACTAGGGCCAAGGGGGAGCTGTTTTTT. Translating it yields CARICRTRAKGELFF.

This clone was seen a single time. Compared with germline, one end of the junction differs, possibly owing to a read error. The CDR3: CASGLGGRGEAFF. The CDR3 nucleotides read TGTGCCAGCGGCTTGGGGGGTAGGGGCGAAGCTTTCTTT. This chain links TRBV5-8 with TRBJ1-1, with D possibly matching TRBD1 (5 bases). The CDR3 is 13 amino acids. Germline lookup yields CDR1 SGHTS and CDR2 YDEGEE.

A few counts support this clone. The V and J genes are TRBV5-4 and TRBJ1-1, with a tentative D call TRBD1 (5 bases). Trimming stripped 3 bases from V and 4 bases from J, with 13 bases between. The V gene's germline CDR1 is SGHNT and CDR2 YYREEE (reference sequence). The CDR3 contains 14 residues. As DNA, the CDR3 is TGTGCCAGCAGCTCCGAGGTGGGGGGCACTGAAGCTTTCTTT. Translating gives CASSSEVGGTEAFF.

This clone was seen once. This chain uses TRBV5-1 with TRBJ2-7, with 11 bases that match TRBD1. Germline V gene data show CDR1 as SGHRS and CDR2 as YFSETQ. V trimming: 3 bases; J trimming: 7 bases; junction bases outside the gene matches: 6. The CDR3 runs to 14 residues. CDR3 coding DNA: TGCGCCAGCAGCTCCGGGACAGGGGGTAAAGAGCAGTACTTC. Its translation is CASSSGTGGKEQYF.

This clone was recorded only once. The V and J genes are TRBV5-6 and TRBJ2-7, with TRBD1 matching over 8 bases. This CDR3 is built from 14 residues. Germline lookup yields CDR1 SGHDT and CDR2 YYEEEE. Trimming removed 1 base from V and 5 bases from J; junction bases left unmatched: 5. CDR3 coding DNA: TGTGCCAGCAGCTTGACGGACAGGGTGGACGAGCAGTACTTC. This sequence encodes CASSLTDRVDEQYF.

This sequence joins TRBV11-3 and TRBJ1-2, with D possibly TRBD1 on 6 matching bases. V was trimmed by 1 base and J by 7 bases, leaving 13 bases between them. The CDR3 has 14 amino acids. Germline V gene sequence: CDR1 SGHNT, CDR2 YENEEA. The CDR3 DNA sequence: TGTGCCAGCAGCTTAGCCCCGGACAGAGCTGGCTACACCTTC. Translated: CASSLAPDRAGYTF.

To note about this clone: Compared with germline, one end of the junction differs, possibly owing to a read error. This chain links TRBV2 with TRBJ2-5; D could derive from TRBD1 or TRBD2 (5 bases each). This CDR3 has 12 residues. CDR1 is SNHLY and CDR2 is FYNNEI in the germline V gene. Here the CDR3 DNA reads TGTGCCGCACGTGGGGACCAAGATACCCAGTACTTC. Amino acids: CAARGDQDTQYF.

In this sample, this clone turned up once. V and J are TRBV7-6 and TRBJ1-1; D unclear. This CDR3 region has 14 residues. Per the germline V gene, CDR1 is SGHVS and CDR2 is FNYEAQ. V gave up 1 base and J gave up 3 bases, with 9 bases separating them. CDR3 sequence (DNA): TGTGCCAGCAGCTTAGGCGGAGGCGACACTGAAGCTTTCTTT. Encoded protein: CASSLGGGDTEAFF.

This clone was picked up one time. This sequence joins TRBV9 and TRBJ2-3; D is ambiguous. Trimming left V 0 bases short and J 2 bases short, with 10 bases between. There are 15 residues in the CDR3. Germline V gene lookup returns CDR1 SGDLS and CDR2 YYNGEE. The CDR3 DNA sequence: TGTGCCAGCAGCGTAGTGAACGGCTTCACAGATACGCAGTATTTT. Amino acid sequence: CASSVVNGFTDTQYF.

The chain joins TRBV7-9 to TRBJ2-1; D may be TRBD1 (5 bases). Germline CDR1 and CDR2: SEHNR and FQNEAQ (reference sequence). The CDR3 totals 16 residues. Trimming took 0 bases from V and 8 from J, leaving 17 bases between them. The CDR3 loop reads CASSLAQGSIVDEQFF. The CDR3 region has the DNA TGTGCCAGCAGCTTAGCCCAGGGTTCCATCGTGGATGAGCAGTTCTTC.

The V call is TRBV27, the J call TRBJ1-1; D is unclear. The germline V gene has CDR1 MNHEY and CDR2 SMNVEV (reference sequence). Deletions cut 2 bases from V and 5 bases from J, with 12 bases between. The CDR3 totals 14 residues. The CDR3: CASSLGFGVTEAFF. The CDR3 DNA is TGTGCCAGCAGTTTAGGGTTCGGGGTTACTGAAGCTTTCTTT.

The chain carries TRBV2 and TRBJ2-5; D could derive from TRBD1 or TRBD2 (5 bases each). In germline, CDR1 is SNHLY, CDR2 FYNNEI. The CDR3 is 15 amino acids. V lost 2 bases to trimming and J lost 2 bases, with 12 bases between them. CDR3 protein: CASSENGGGQETQYF. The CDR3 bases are TGTGCCAGCAGTGAAAATGGTGGGGGACAAGAGACCCAGTACTTC.

CDR3 bases: TGTGCCAGCAGCGAGCCGGGACAGGGGGGCTCGGACACCATATATTTT. It specifies CASSEPGQGGSDTIYF. The chain employs TRBV9 and TRBJ1-3; TRBD1 matches 11 bases. The junction had 10 bases not matched to a gene; V was cut back by 3 bases and J by 8 bases. The CDR3 has 16 amino acids. Germline loops: CDR1 SGDLS, CDR2 YYNGEE.

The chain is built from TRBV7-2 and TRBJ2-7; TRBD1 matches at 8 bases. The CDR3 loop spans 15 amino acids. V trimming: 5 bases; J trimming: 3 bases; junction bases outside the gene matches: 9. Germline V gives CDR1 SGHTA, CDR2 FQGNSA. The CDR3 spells CASSLSPGGVYEQYF. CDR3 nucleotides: TGTGCCAGCAGCCTCTCCCCAGGGGGCGTCTACGAGCAGTACTTC.

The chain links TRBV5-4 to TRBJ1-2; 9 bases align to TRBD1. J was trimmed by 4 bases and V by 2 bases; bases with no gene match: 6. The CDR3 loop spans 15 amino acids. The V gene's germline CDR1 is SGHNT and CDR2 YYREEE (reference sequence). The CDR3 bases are TGTGCCAGCAGCTTCGGGACAGGGTCGATCTATGGCTACACCTTC. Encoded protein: CASSFGTGSIYGYTF.

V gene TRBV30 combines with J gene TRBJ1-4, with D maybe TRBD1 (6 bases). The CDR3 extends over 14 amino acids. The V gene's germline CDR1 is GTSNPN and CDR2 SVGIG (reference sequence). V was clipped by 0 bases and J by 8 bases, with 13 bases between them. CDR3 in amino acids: CAWSVGITGEKLFF. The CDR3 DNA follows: TGTGCCTGGAGTGTAGGAATTACAGGGGAAAAACTGTTTTTT.

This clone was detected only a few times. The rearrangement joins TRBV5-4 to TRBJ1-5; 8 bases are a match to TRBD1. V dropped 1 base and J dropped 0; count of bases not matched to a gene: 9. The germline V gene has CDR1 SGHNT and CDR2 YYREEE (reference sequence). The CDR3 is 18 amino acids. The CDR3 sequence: CASSLYPPGTGSNQPQHF. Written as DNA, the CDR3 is TGTGCCAGCAGCTTGTACCCCCCCGGGACAGGTAGCAATCAGCCCCAGCATTTT.

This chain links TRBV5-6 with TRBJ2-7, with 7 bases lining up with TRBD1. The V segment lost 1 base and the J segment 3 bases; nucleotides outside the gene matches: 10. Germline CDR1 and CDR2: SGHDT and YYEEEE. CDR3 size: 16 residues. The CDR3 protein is CASSLSKSGQDYEQYF. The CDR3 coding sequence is TGTGCCAGCAGCTTGTCCAAGTCTGGACAGGACTACGAGCAGTACTTC.

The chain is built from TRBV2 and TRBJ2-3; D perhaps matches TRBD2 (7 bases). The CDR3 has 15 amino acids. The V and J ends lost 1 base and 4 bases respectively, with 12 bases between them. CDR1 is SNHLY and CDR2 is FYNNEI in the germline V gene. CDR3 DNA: TGTGCCAGCAGTGAAGAGGGAGGGACATCAGATACGCAGTATTTT. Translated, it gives CASSEEGGTSDTQYF.